What follows are 18 T cell receptor beta chains derived from one specimen sequenced in a study of blood T cell repertoires in COVID-19. Measured with immunoSEQ multiplex PCR; TCRdb has only the in-frame clones, and not every one. There are under 140,000 clones in the sample; 88% occur only once, and about 3% lies in the top ten. The sequencing sample was made of peripheral blood. All receptors come from a woman in her 50s with acute or convalescent COVID-19.

The genes are TRBV6-2 or TRBV6-3 and TRBJ2-7; 9 bases align to TRBD2. CDR1 and CDR2 from the germline V gene are MNHEY and SVGEGT. V was pared by 5 bases and J by 1 base, with 9 bases of the junction left unmatched. The CDR3 is 16 residues long. The CDR3 reads CASSDRAAGGSYEQYF. CDR3 nucleotides: TGTGCCAGCAGTGACCGAGCAGCGGGAGGATCCTACGAGCAGTACTTC.

The genes are TRBV6-5 and TRBJ2-7; maybe TRBD2 (5 bases). CDR1 is MNHEY and CDR2 is SVGAGI in the germline V gene. There are 14 residues in the CDR3. Trimming cost V 3 bases and J 2 bases, with 11 bases left between them. The CDR3 sequence: CASSYGLAPYEQYF. CDR3 sequence (DNA): TGTGCCAGCAGTTATGGTCTAGCTCCCTACGAGCAGTACTTC.

V gene TRBV28 combines with J gene TRBJ1-2; D possibly corresponds to TRBD1 (6 bases). Trimming shortened V by 3 bases and J by 4 bases, and 12 bases separated the two germline ends. Germline values: CDR1 MDHEN, CDR2 SYDVKM. There are 14 residues in the CDR3. CDR3 in DNA: TGTGCCAGCAGTTTGGGACACAACGTCTATGGCTACACCTTC. The encoded protein is CASSLGHNVYGYTF.

V and J are TRBV18 and TRBJ1-5; D is possibly TRBD1 (6 bases). Trimming shortened V by 2 bases and J by 2 bases, and 13 bases separated the two germline ends. The CDR3 covers 16 residues. CDR1 and CDR2 from the germline V gene are KGHSH and LQKENI. The CDR3 sequence: CASSPGLGAGNQPQHF. The CDR3 bases are TGTGCCAGCTCACCAGGGTTGGGGGCCGGCAATCAGCCCCAGCATTTT.

This clone was observed a single time. The CDR3 nucleotides are TGCAGTGCTAGCGGGGAGTATGGCTACACCTTC. Translation gives CSASGEYGYTF. The rearrangement joins TRBV20-1 to TRBJ1-2; D ambiguous. The CDR3 runs to 11 residues. The V end lost 3 bases, the J end lost 5 bases, and 7 bases lay between the germline ends. The germline CDR1 and CDR2 sequences are DFQATT and SNEGSKA (reference sequence).

The rearrangement uses TRBV6-5 and TRBJ1-6, with 8 bases matching TRBD1. The CDR3 has 15 amino acids. The germline gives CDR1 MNHEY, CDR2 SVGAGI. The junction had 7 bases not matched to a gene; V was cut back by 6 bases and J by 6 bases. This CDR3 reads CASRATGEVNSPLHF. CDR3 nucleotides: TGTGCCAGCAGAGCGACAGGGGAAGTTAATTCACCCCTCCACTTT.

For the CDR3, the DNA is TGTGCCAGCAGCTTCGCGGCGAACACTGAAGCTTTCTTT. Translated: CASSFAANTEAFF. The chain links TRBV5-5 to TRBJ1-1; no reliable D call. Germline CDR1 is SGHKS and CDR2 is YYEKEE (reference sequence). V shed 2 bases and J shed 1 base, with 6 bases lying between them. The CDR3 extends over 13 amino acids.

The J gene is TRBJ2-1, the V gene TRBV27; D is perhaps TRBD2 (6 bases). V was trimmed by 3 bases and J by 6 bases, leaving 15 bases between them. Germline loops: CDR1 MNHEY, CDR2 SMNVEV (reference sequence). This CDR3 has 15 residues. The CDR3 protein is CASSLGRTKGNEQFF. The DNA of the CDR3 is TGTGCCAGCAGTTTGGGACGGACTAAAGGCAATGAGCAGTTCTTC.

This clone has just a few counts. The V gene is TRBV5-1, the J gene TRBJ2-2, with TRBD1 matching over 9 bases. The CDR3 runs to 15 residues. Germline V gene data show CDR1 as SGHRS and CDR2 as YFSETQ. V lost 4 bases to trimming and J lost 6 bases; unmatched junction nucleotides: 7. The CDR3 sequence is CASSPRDREAGELFF. The CDR3 nucleotides are TGCGCCAGCAGCCCTCGGGACAGGGAGGCCGGGGAGCTGTTTTTT.

The chain uses TRBV18 and TRBJ2-3, with D uncertain. The germline V gene encodes CDR1 KGHSH and CDR2 LQKENI. The CDR3 loop spans 12 amino acids. The ends were cut back, 3 bases at V and 4 bases at J, with 5 bases in the middle. CDR3 residues: CASSPRADTQYF. The CDR3 bases are TGTGCCAGCTCACCGAGAGCAGATACGCAGTATTTT.

V and J are TRBV5-8 and TRBJ2-3; 8 nucleotides align to TRBD2. The CDR3 has 15 residues. Germline V gene sequence: CDR1 SGHTS, CDR2 YDEGEE. Trimming cost V 4 bases and J 3 bases; bases outside gene matches: 7. In nucleotides, the CDR3 is TGTGCCAGCAGCAGAGGAGCGGGGGCTACAGATACGCAGTATTTT. Translating gives CASSRGAGATDTQYF.

This clone was counted only a few times. The chain uses TRBV30 and TRBJ2-3, with 14 bases aligning to TRBD2. From germline, CDR1 is GTSNPN and CDR2 SVGIG (reference sequence). With V trimmed by 8 bases and J by 4 bases, 5 bases remained unmatched. CDR3 length: 14 amino acids. The CDR3 protein is CAAGLAGGADTQYF. The CDR3 DNA reads TGTGCCGCAGGACTAGCGGGAGGCGCAGATACGCAGTATTTT.

The chain carries TRBV14 and TRBJ1-1, with D maybe TRBD1 (6 bases). Trimming removed 1 base from V and 10 bases from J, with 13 bases in between. Germline CDR1 SGHDN, CDR2 FVKESK. CDR3 length equals 13 residues. In nucleotides, the CDR3 is TGTGCCAGCAGCCAAGTGTCAGGGGCGCGAGCTTTCTTT. Protein sequence: CASSQVSGARAFF.

The chain couples TRBV19 to TRBJ1-1; D ambiguous. Trimming took off 4 bases at V and 4 bases at J, with 10 bases between the two ends. Germline V CDR1 and CDR2: LNHDA, SQIVND (reference sequence). The CDR3 loop spans 13 amino acids. CDR3 nucleotide sequence: TGTGCCAGTAGTAAACAGCAAGGCACTGAAGCTTTCTTT. Residues: CASSKQQGTEAFF.

The rearrangement links TRBV7-7 to TRBJ2-2, with D possibly matching TRBD2 (6 bases). CDR3 length: 16 amino acids. V lost 0 bases, J lost 1 base, and 9 bases lay in between. Germline loops: CDR1 SSHAT, CDR2 FNYEAQ (reference sequence). The CDR3 region has the DNA TGTGCCAGCAGCTTAGCCGGGAGAGGGAACACCGGGGAGCTGTTTTTT. It specifies CASSLAGRGNTGELFF.

The chain couples TRBV12-3 or TRBV12-4 to TRBJ1-2, with D unclear. V lost 6 bases and J lost 5, with 10 bases in between. This CDR3 region has 12 residues. The CDR3 spells CASSLNSYGYTF. The CDR3 bases are TGTGCCAGCAGCCTCAATAGTTATGGCTACACCTTC.

The chain is built from TRBV12-3 or TRBV12-4 and TRBJ1-2, with a possible D match to TRBD1 (5 bases). The CDR3 runs to 13 residues. V shed 3 bases and J shed 5 bases, with 10 bases lying between them. CDR3 in DNA: TGTGCCAGCAGTTTGGGGGGAAAGTATGGCTACACCTTC. It is translated as CASSLGGKYGYTF.

Here the CDR3 reads CASSATIAGFGDTQYF. The CDR3 DNA reads as TGCGCCAGCAGTGCTACCATTGCAGGGTTCGGGGATACGCAGTATTTT. The V and J genes are TRBV10-1 and TRBJ2-3, with D tentatively TRBD1 (5 bases). This CDR3 is 16 amino acids long. Trimming removed 4 bases at V and 6 bases at J, with 20 bases between. Germline V lookup: CDR1 WNHNN, CDR2 SYGVQD (reference sequence).